A selection of T cell receptor beta chains follows, all from one sample in a study of blood T cell repertoires in COVID-19. Profiled with immunoSEQ multiplex PCR; TCRdb holds only in-frame clones, not every one. There are about 320,000 clones in the sample; about 82% occur only once, and 1.5% to 2% lies in the top ten. The sequenced material came from peripheral blood. These receptors all come from a woman aged 45 to 65 with acute or convalescent COVID-19. The CDR3 runs from the conserved cysteine through the conserved F or W. A D gene is named only where the DNA matches it firmly. Clone size is not always given. Where it is, it says once, few, many or a class for expanded clones.

j_gene,d_gene,abundance,v_gene,CDR3aa,CDR3nt
TRBJ2-7,NA,few,TRBV9,CASSVAVSSYEQYF,TGTGCCAGCAGCGTAGCTGTCTCCTCGTACGAGCAGTACTTC
TRBJ1-1,NA,NA,TRBV29-1,CSVGRQALNTEAFF,TGCAGCGTTGGGAGACAGGCATTGAACACTGAAGCTTTCTTT
TRBJ2-7,TRBD1,NA,TRBV28,CASSSPGQGSYEQYF,TGTGCCAGCAGTTCCCCCGGACAGGGTTCCTACGAGCAGTACTTC
TRBJ2-7,NA,NA,TRBV15,CATSRAISSYEQYF,TGTGCCACCAGCAGAGCGATTAGCTCCTACGAGCAGTACTTC
TRBJ2-3,TRBD2,NA,TRBV11-3,CASSKEGGATDTQYF,TGTGCCAGCAGCAAAGAGGGAGGGGCGACAGATACGCAGTATTTT
TRBJ1-4,NA,NA,TRBV27,CASSPSGLANEKLFF,TGTGCCAGCAGTCCATCAGGGTTGGCTAATGAAAAACTGTTTTTT
TRBJ2-1,TRBD2,NA,TRBV24-1,CATSRLAGGNEQFF,TGTGCCACCAGTAGACTAGCGGGAGGGAATGAGCAGTTCTTC
TRBJ1-1,NA,NA,TRBV28,CASSSPTFF,TGTGCCAGCAGTTCCCCAACTTTCTTT
TRBJ1-1,TRBD1,NA,TRBV6-5,CASSLRDRGKAFF,TGTGCCAGCAGTCTCCGGGACAGGGGAAAAGCTTTCTTT
TRBJ2-7,NA,NA,TRBV18,CASSGLLHLSSYEQYF,TGTGCCAGCTCAGGTCTTTTGCACCTCAGCTCCTACGAGCAGTACTTC
TRBJ1-1,NA,NA,TRBV6-5,CASMGAISGFF,TGTGCCAGCATGGGAGCAATAAGTGGTTTCTTT
TRBJ2-4,NA,NA,TRBV5-1,CASSLGQGNIQYF,TGCGCCAGCAGCTTGGGGCAGGGGAACATTCAGTACTTC
TRBJ2-7,TRBD2,NA,TRBV9,CASSPEEAGYAYEQYF,TGTGCCAGCAGCCCCGAGGAAGCGGGATACGCCTACGAGCAGTACTTC
TRBJ1-1,NA,NA,TRBV7-9,CASSLGRKEAFF,TGTGCCAGCAGCTTAGGCAGGAAGGAAGCTTTCTTT
TRBJ2-7,NA,few,TRBV6-2/TRBV6-3,CASSYTAYEQYF,TGTGCCAGCAGTTATACGGCCTACGAGCAGTACTTC
TRBJ2-2,NA,NA,TRBV9,CASSVVGGGGELFF,TGTGCCAGCAGCGTAGTGGGAGGCGGCGGGGAGCTGTTTTTT
TRBJ1-5,TRBD1,NA,TRBV27,CASSLLPQGANQPQHF,TGTGCCAGCAGCCTGCTCCCACAGGGGGCCAATCAGCCCCAGCATTTT
TRBJ2-2,NA,NA,TRBV6-2/TRBV6-3,CASSYDLYELHTGELFF,TGTGCCAGCAGTTATGATTTGTATGAACTCCACACCGGGGAGCTGTTTTTT
TRBJ1-6,TRBD1,once,TRBV27,CATRRGYNSPLHF,TGTGCCACCCGCAGGGGGTATAATTCACCCCTCCACTTT
TRBJ1-2,NA,NA,TRBV2,CASMTGVNYGYTF,TGTGCCAGCATGACGGGGGTTAACTATGGCTACACCTTC
TRBJ2-2,TRBD2,NA,TRBV4-2,CASSQAYTSGSGTGELFF,TGTGCCAGCAGCCAAGCCTATACCAGCGGGAGCGGCACCGGGGAGCTGTTTTTT
TRBJ1-6,NA,few,TRBV28,CASIQGDSPLHF,TGTGCCAGCATCCAGGGTGATTCACCCCTCCACTTT
TRBJ2-7,TRBD2,NA,TRBV7-3,CASSLELAGGYEQYF,TGTGCCAGCAGCTTAGAACTAGCGGGAGGCTACGAGCAGTACTTC
TRBJ2-5,TRBD2,NA,TRBV24-1,CATSDGRVGPRTQETQYF,TGTGCCACCAGTGATGGGAGGGTAGGTCCCAGGACCCAAGAGACCCAGTACTTC
TRBJ1-5,TRBD1,once,TRBV13,CASSKQGGKGQPQHF,TGTGCCAGCAGCAAACAGGGGGGGAAGGGTCAGCCCCAGCATTTT
TRBJ2-7,TRBD2,NA,TRBV18,CASSPPLASGLVEQYF,TGTGCCAGCTCACCACCGTTAGCTAGCGGTCTGGTCGAGCAGTACTTC
TRBJ1-2,NA,NA,TRBV2,CASRATGTANYGYTF,TGTGCCAGCAGAGCTACAGGCACAGCTAACTATGGCTACACCTTC
TRBJ1-5,NA,NA,TRBV12-3/TRBV12-4,CASSLRAGQPQHF,TGTGCCAGCAGTTTAAGAGCGGGTCAGCCCCAGCATTTT
TRBJ1-1,NA,NA,TRBV27,CASRLIGEVGAFF,TGTGCCAGCAGGCTTATAGGGGAGGTCGGGGCTTTCTTT
TRBJ1-2,TRBD1,NA,TRBV28,CASRPQGRGGYGYTF,TGTGCCAGCAGGCCACAGGGGCGGGGAGGCTATGGCTACACCTTC
TRBJ1-2,TRBD1,NA,TRBV28,CASSSWTGTYGYTF,TGTGCCAGCAGTTCCTGGACAGGGACCTATGGCTACACCTTC
TRBJ1-5,NA,few,TRBV3-1/TRBV3-2,CASSPRGGAGNQPQHF,TGTGCCAGCAGCCCACGCGGTGGGGCCGGCAATCAGCCCCAGCATTTT
TRBJ2-5,NA,NA,TRBV30,CASEKETQYF,TGTGCCTCAGAAAAAGAGACCCAGTACTTC